The sequence of this T cell receptor (beta chain) was determined in a study of T cells in Graves' hyperthyroidism and ophthalmopathy. Overall study context: Pretreatment peripheral blood was obtained at initial diagnosis. General observations from the study: In the blood, most expanded thyroid clonotypes above 0.001 appeared as well. The model identified upcoming ophthalmopathy a median 6.5 months ahead of onset.

Patients with ophthalmopathy all had a Clinical Activity Score of at least 3, a NOSPECS grade of at least 4 and duration under 3 months. Germline loops: CDR1 LNHNV, CDR2 YYDKDF (reference sequence). The CDR3 is 16 residues long. V lost 0 bases and J lost 4; bases outside the gene matches: 4. What was amplified from RNA transcripts were TCR beta CDR3 regions. HTBI primers were the set used in a first-round RT-PCR of the TCR CDR3. A single record per CDR3 protein comes from TCRdb applying MiXCR to the multiplex PCR reads. Among about 640,000 distinct CDR3 sequences listed, around 21% were seen once. This clonotype was found a few times. Its antigen remains unidentified.

The sample taken for sequencing was blood. The chain recombines TRBV15 with TRBJ1-5; 9 bases fit TRBD1. The TCR was taken from a man under 40 with Graves' ophthalmopathy. CDR3 coding DNA: TGTGCCACCAGCAGAGAAAGACAGGGGGTAAATCAGCCCCAGCATTTT. Translation: CATSRERQGVNQPQHF.